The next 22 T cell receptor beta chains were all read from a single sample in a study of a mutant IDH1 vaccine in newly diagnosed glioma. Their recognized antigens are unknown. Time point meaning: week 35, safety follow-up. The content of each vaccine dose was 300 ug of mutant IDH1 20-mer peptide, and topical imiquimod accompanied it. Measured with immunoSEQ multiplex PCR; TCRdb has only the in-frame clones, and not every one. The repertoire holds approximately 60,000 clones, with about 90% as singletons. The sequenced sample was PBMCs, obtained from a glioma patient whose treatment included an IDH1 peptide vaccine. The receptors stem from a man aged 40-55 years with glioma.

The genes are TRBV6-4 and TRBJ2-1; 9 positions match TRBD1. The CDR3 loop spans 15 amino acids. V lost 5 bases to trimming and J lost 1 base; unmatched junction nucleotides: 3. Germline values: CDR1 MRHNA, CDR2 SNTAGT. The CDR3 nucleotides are TGTGCCAGCAGTTTACAGGGGGCATCCTACAATGAGCAGTTCTTC. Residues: CASSLQGASYNEQFF.

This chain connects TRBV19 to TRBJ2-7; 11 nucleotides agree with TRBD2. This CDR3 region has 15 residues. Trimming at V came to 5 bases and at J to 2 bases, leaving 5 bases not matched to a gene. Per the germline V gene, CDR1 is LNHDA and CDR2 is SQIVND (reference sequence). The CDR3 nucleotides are TGTGCCAGTAGTCCCTTAGCGGGAGGGCCCTACGAGCAGTACTTC. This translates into CASSPLAGGPYEQYF.

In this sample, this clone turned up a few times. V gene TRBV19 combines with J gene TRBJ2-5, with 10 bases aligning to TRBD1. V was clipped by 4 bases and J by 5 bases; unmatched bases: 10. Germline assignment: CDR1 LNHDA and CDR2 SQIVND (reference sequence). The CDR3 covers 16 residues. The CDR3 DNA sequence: TGTGCCAGTAGTACCAAGACAGGGGGCGGAACTGAGACCCAGTACTTC. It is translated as CASSTKTGGGTETQYF.

This CDR3 is CASSPHGQGFYEQYF. The CDR3 nucleotides are TGTGCCAGCTCACCACACGGACAGGGATTCTACGAGCAGTACTTC. The chain couples TRBV18 to TRBJ2-7, with TRBD1 matching over 8 bases. Losses at the gene ends were 1 base for V and 3 bases for J; bases not matched to a gene: 5. The CDR3 spans 15 residues. Germline V CDR1 and CDR2: KGHSH, LQKENI.

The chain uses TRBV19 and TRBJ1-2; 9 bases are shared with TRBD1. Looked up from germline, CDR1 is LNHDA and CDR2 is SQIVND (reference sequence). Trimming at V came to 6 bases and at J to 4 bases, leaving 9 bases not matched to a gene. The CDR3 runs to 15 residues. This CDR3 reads CASRMGGTGFYGYTF. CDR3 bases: TGTGCCAGTAGGATGGGCGGGACAGGGTTCTATGGCTACACCTTC.

The CDR3 DNA reads as TGTGCCAGTAGTCCCGGGACAGGGAATGGCTACACCTTC. Translated: CASSPGTGNGYTF. This rearrangement joins TRBV19 to TRBJ1-2, with 9 bases matching TRBD1. The CDR3 length is 13 residues. V was clipped by 5 bases and J by 6 bases; unmatched bases: 4. The germline V gene encodes CDR1 LNHDA and CDR2 SQIVND (reference sequence).

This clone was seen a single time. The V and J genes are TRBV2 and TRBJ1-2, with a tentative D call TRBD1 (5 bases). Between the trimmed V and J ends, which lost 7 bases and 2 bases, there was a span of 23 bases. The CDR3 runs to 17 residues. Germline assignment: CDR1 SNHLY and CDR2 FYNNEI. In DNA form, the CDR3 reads TGTGCCAGCAATGGTCGGGAGACAGAGGGTTTAAACTATGGCTACACCTTC. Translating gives CASNGRETEGLNYGYTF.

CDR3 in amino acids: CASRWPGDYGYTF. DNA of the CDR3: TGTGCCAGCAGATGGCCTGGGGACTATGGCTACACCTTC. The chain links TRBV5-6 to TRBJ1-2; D gene ambiguous. CDR1 SGHDT and CDR2 YYEEEE come from the germline V gene. Trimming took 5 bases from V and 3 from J, leaving 11 bases between them. This CDR3 contains 13 residues.

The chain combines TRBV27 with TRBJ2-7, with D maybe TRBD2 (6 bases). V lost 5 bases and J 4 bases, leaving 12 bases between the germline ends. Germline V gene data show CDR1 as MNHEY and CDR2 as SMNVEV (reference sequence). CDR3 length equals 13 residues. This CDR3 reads CASSPGLPYEQYF. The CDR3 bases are TGTGCCAGCAGTCCGGGACTTCCGTACGAGCAGTACTTC.

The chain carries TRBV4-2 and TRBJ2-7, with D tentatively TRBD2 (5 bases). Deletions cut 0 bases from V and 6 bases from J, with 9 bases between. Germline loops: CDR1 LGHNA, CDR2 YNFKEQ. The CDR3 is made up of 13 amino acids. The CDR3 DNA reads TGTGCCAGCAGCCAAGAGGATCGGGGCGAGCAGTACTTC. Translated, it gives CASSQEDRGEQYF.

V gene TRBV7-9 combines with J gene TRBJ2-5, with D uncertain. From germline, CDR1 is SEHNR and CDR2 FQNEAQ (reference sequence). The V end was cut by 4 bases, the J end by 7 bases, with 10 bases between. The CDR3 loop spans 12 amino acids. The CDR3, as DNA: TGTGCCAGCAGCTCTTCCCTTGGGACCCAGTACTTC. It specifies CASSSSLGTQYF.

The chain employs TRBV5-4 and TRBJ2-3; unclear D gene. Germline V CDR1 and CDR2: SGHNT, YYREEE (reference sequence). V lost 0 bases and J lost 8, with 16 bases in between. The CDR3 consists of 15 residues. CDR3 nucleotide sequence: TGTGCCAGCAGCTTGGAAGTCTCGGACCTCACTACGCAGTATTTT. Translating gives CASSLEVSDLTTQYF.

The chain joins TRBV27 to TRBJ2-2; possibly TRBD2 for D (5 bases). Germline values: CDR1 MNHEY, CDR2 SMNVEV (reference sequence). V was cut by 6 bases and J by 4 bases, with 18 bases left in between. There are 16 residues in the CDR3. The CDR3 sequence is CASSKRSASPTGELFF. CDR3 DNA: TGTGCCAGCAGCAAACGGAGTGCTAGCCCCACCGGGGAGCTGTTTTTT.

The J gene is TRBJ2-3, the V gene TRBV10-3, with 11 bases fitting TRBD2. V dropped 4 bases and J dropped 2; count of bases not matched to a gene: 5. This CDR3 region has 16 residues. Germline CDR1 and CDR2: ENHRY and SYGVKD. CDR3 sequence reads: CAISGGLAGYTDTQYF. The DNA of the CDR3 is TGTGCCATCAGTGGCGGACTAGCGGGCTACACAGATACGCAGTATTTT.

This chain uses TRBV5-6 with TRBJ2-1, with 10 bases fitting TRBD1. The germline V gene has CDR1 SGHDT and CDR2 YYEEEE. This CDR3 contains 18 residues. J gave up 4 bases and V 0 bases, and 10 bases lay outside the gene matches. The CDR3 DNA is TGTGCCAGCAGCTTGGTGGGCCCCGGACAGGGGGTTTACAATGAGCAGTTCTTC. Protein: CASSLVGPGQGVYNEQFF.

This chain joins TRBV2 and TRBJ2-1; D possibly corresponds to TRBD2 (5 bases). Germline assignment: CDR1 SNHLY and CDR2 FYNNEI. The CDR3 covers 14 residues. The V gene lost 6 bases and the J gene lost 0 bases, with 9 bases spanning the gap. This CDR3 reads CASRPAASYNEQFF. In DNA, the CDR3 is TGTGCCAGCAGACCAGCGGCCTCCTACAATGAGCAGTTCTTC.

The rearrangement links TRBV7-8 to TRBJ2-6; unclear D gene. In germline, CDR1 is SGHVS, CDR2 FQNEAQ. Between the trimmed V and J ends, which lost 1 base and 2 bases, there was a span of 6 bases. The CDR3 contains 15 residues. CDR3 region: CASSLDGPGANVLTF. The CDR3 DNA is TGTGCCAGCAGCTTAGATGGTCCTGGGGCCAACGTCCTGACTTTC.

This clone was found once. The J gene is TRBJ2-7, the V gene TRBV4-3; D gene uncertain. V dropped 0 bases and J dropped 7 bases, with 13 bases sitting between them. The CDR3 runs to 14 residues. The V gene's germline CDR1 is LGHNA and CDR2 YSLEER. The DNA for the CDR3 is TGCGCCAGCAGCCAAGAGTACTCGTCAACGGAGCAGTACTTC. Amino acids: CASSQEYSSTEQYF.

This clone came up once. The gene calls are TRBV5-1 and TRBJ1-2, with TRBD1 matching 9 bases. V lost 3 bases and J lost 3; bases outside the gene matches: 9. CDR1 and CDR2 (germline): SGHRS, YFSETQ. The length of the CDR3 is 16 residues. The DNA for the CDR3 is TGCGCCAGCAGCTCTACCTCGGGACAGGGACACTATGGCTACACCTTC. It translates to CASSSTSGQGHYGYTF. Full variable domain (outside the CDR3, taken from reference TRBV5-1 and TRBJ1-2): KAGVTQTPRYLIKTRGQQVTLSCSPISGHRSVSWYQQTPGQGLQFLFEYFSETQRNKGNFPGRFSGRQFSNSRSEMNVSTLELGDSALYLCASSSTSGQGHYGYTFGSGTRLTVV.

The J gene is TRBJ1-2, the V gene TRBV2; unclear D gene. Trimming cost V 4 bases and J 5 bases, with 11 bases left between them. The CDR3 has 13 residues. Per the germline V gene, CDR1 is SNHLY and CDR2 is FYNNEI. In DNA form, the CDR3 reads TGTGCCAGCAGTGGGGGAGGCCGTTATGGCTACACCTTC. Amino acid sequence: CASSGGGRYGYTF.

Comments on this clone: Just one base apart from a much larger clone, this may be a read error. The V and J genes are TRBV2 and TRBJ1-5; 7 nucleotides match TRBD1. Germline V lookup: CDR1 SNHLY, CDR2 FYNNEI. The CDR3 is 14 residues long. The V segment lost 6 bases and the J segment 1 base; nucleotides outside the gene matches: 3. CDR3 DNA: TGTGCCAGCAGCCAGACAGGGAGCAATCAGCCCCAGCATTTT. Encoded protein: CASSQTGSNQPQHF.

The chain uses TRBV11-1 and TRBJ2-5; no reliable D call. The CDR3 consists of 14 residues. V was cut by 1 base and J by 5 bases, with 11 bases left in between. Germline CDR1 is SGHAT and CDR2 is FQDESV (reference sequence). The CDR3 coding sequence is TGTGCCAGCAGCTTAGTCCGGCAGTCGGAGACCCAGTACTTC. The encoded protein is CASSLVRQSETQYF.